The T cell receptor (beta chain) under discussion was sequenced for a study of blood T cell repertoires in COVID-19. Study-wide context: The United States, Italy and Spain supplied acute and convalescent COVID-19 samples. PBMCs, B-cell-depleted T cells, or T cells were the source of the cDNA or gDNA that made up the material.

V was pared by 6 bases and J by 1 base, with 9 bases of the junction left unmatched. The germline CDR1 and CDR2 sequences are MNHEY and SVGEGT. CDR3 size: 16 residues. Original processing methods: Nucleated cell number was recorded as an estimate derived from reference gene primer amplification. Assay used: immunoSEQ multiplex PCR; TCRdb lists only in-frame clones, some missing. V, J and clone size derive from that table, while D and trimming were established from the DNA sequence. The table lists 250,000 to 300,000 clones, about nine tenths of them singletons. The chain combines TRBV6-2 or TRBV6-3 with TRBJ2-5; 9 nucleotides align to TRBD1. The clonotype comes from a woman in her twenties or thirties with active or convalescent COVID-19. Sequencing was carried out using peripheral blood. CDR3 sequence reads: CASSLRDRAFQETQYF. CDR3 DNA: TGTGCCAGCAGCCTCCGGGACAGGGCCTTCCAAGAGACCCAGTACTTC.